Presented here are 9 T cell receptor beta chains from one specimen sequenced in a study of T cell responses to AZD1222 COVID-19 vaccine. Measured with immunoSEQ multiplex PCR; TCRdb has only the in-frame clones, and not every one. The profile shows 250,000 to 300,000 clones, 90% to 95% of them singletons. The sample here was peripheral blood, taken 28 days after the second AZD1222 dose. Every receptor here comes from an adult who received the AZD1222 COVID-19 vaccine.

V gene TRBV9 combines with J gene TRBJ2-7, with TRBD2 as a possible D gene (6 bases). The CDR3 runs to 16 residues. V was shortened by 0 bases and J by 0 bases, with 13 bases between the two germline ends. Germline CDR1 SGDLS, CDR2 YYNGEE. The CDR3 nucleotides read TGTGCCAGCAGCGTAGTGGCTAGCGCAAGCTCCTACGAGCAGTACTTC. Translating gives CASSVVASASSYEQYF.

This chain joins TRBV7-3 and TRBJ1-6; tentative D call: TRBD1 (5 bases). Per the germline V gene, CDR1 is SGHTA and CDR2 is FQGTGA. This CDR3 comprises 15 residues. V was pared by 2 bases and J by 6 bases, with 11 bases between. The CDR3 loop reads CASSLQPGGNSPLHF. CDR3 nucleotides: TGTGCCAGCAGCTTACAGCCTGGGGGTAATTCACCCCTCCACTTT.

The chain's CDR3 is CATRRQGYNEQFF. Written as DNA, the CDR3 is TGTGCCACCAGGAGACAGGGGTACAATGAGCAGTTCTTC. This chain uses TRBV15 with TRBJ2-1; 8 bases are shared with TRBD1. The germline V gene encodes CDR1 LNHNV and CDR2 YYDKDF (reference sequence). This CDR3 region has 13 residues. The V and J ends lost 6 bases and 4 bases, in that order; junction bases with no gene match: 2.

The V gene is TRBV3-1 (or the pseudogene TRBV3-2), the J gene TRBJ1-1, with a possible D match to TRBD1 (6 bases). Germline CDR1 LGHDT, CDR2 YNNKEL (reference sequence). The CDR3 has 15 residues. The V gene lost 9 bases and the J gene lost 4 bases, with 21 bases spanning the gap. CDR3 in DNA: TGTGCCAGTGCGACAGGTTCCTATGCGGTCACTGAAGCTTTCTTT. Protein: CASATGSYAVTEAFF.

The chain has TRBV28 and TRBJ1-2, with 7 bases that match TRBD1. Per the germline V gene, CDR1 is MDHEN and CDR2 is SYDVKM. This CDR3 is 14 amino acids long. V shed 6 bases, J shed 0 bases, and the junction held 4 bases outside the gene matches. CDR3 loop: CASSWGQTNYGYTF. DNA of the CDR3: TGTGCCAGCAGCTGGGGACAGACTAACTATGGCTACACCTTC.

V and J are TRBV6-5 and TRBJ1-4; D is unresolved. The CDR3 sequence is 14 residues long. The V end lost 5 bases, the J end lost 8 bases, and 15 bases lay between the germline ends. Germline values: CDR1 MNHEY, CDR2 SVGAGI. The DNA of the CDR3 is TGTGCCAGCAGTACGGGGTGGGCCCCCGAAAAACTGTTTTTT. Translated: CASSTGWAPEKLFF.

V usage is TRBV7-9 and J usage is TRBJ2-7; D may be TRBD1 (5 bases). Looked up from germline, CDR1 is SEHNR and CDR2 is FQNEAQ (reference sequence). The CDR3 is 12 amino acids. V gave up 4 bases and J gave up 3 bases, with 7 bases separating them. DNA for the CDR3: TGTGCCAGCAGCTCGGACAACTACGAGCAGTACTTC. Protein sequence: CASSSDNYEQYF.

This chain links TRBV6-6 with TRBJ1-1; unclear D gene. V lost 11 bases to trimming and J lost 4 bases, with 20 bases between them. The germline V gene encodes CDR1 MNHNY and CDR2 SVGAGI (reference sequence). This CDR3 spans 14 amino acids. DNA for the CDR3: TGTGCCGCCCCAGAGAAAGGGAAGGCCACTGAAGCTTTCTTT. Its protein product is CAAPEKGKATEAFF.

This CDR3 is CAISEGGSSGASYNEQFF. In DNA form, the CDR3 reads TGTGCCATCAGTGAAGGGGGGTCTAGCGGGGCCTCCTACAATGAGCAGTTCTTC. The chain couples TRBV10-3 to TRBJ2-1, with 9 bases identical to TRBD2. The CDR3 has 18 residues. J lost 0 bases, V lost 3 bases, and 9 bases had no gene match. The V gene's germline CDR1 is ENHRY and CDR2 SYGVKD.